Shown below are 25 T cell receptor beta chains from a single sample sequenced in a study of blood T cell repertoires in COVID-19. Libraries were prepared by immunoSEQ multiplex PCR; TCRdb keeps only in-frame clonotypes and omits some of them. The repertoire holds 45,000 to 70,000 clones, with around 81% as singletons. The sample consisted of peripheral blood. These receptors all come from a woman older than 75 with active or convalescent COVID-19.

This chain uses TRBV9 with TRBJ2-7, with 10 bases identical to TRBD2. The CDR3 loop spans 15 amino acids. The V and J ends lost 0 bases and 3 bases, in that order; junction bases with no gene match: 3. Germline-derived CDR1 and CDR2 are SGDLS and YYNGEE. The CDR3 reads CASSVASGGLYEQYF. The CDR3 nucleotides read TGTGCCAGCAGCGTAGCTAGCGGGGGCCTCTACGAGCAGTACTTC.

The chain carries TRBV7-3 and TRBJ2-5, with 10 bases lining up with TRBD1. CDR1 SGHTA and CDR2 FQGTGA come from the germline V gene. CDR3 length equals 14 residues. V lost 2 bases and J lost 5; bases outside the gene matches: 2. The CDR3 protein is CASSLVGQGETQYF. The CDR3 DNA reads as TGTGCCAGCAGCTTAGTGGGACAGGGGGAGACCCAGTACTTC.

The J gene is TRBJ1-2, the V gene TRBV19, with TRBD1 as a possible D gene (5 bases). The CDR3 totals 14 residues. Germline loops: CDR1 LNHDA, CDR2 SQIVND (reference sequence). Trimming took off 0 bases at V and 4 bases at J, with 9 bases between the two ends. The CDR3 coding sequence is TGTGCCAGTAGTATAGATTCAGGGATCTATGGCTACACCTTC. It is translated as CASSIDSGIYGYTF.

The rearrangement links TRBV11-2 to TRBJ1-2, with D uncertain. The length of the CDR3 is 18 residues. The V end lost 0 bases, the J end lost 1 base, and 18 bases lay between the germline ends. Germline CDR1 and CDR2: SGHAT and FQNNGV. For the CDR3, the DNA is TGTGCCAGCAGCTTAGAGAGAGGGAGGACCAGCTATAACTATGGCTACACCTTC. Its translation is CASSLERGRTSYNYGYTF. The whole variable domain, filled in from reference TRBV11-2 and TRBJ1-2, reads EAGVAQSPRYKIIEKRQSVAFWCNPISGHATLYWYQQILGQGPKLLIQFQNNGVVDDSQLPKDRFSAERLKGVDSTLKIQPAKLEDSAVYLCASSLERGRTSYNYGYTFGSGTRLTVV.

The chain has TRBV7-9 and TRBJ2-2; a weak D match, TRBD2 (5 bases). This CDR3 is 14 amino acids long. Germline V CDR1 and CDR2: SEHNR, FQNEAQ (reference sequence). Trimming pared 5 bases from V and 5 bases from J, leaving 12 bases between. Written as DNA, the CDR3 is TGTGCCAGCAGCGATAGCGCAGAGACCGGGGAGCTGTTTTTT. Translation gives CASSDSAETGELFF.

This clone appeared a few times. The chain uses TRBV6-4 and TRBJ2-1, with 10 positions matching TRBD2. From germline, CDR1 is MRHNA and CDR2 SNTAGT. CDR3 size: 15 residues. V lost 4 bases to trimming and J lost 6 bases; unmatched junction nucleotides: 6. The CDR3: CASSADSGGSNEQFF. The CDR3, as DNA: TGTGCCAGCAGTGCCGATAGCGGGGGGAGCAATGAGCAGTTCTTC.

Here the CDR3 DNA reads TGTGCCAGCAGCCTCGATAGCGGGGGGGAGGTAGATACGCAGTATTTT. Protein product: CASSLDSGGEVDTQYF. The chain is built from TRBV3-1 (or the pseudogene TRBV3-2) and TRBJ2-3, with 11 bases identical to TRBD2. Trimming cost V 4 bases and J 5 bases; bases outside gene matches: 8. CDR1 and CDR2 from the germline V gene are LGHDT and YNNKEL (reference sequence). The length of the CDR3 is 16 residues.

The chain uses TRBV7-9 and TRBJ2-7; 7 bases are shared with TRBD1. The trim removed 3 bases at V and 0 bases at J, leaving 5 bases unmatched. The CDR3 sequence is 15 residues long. Germline-derived CDR1 and CDR2 are SEHNR and FQNEAQ (reference sequence). The CDR3 region is CASSFVDRFSYEQYF. CDR3 coding DNA: TGTGCCAGCAGCTTTGTGGACAGGTTCTCCTACGAGCAGTACTTC.

The V call is TRBV9, the J call TRBJ2-2; 10 bases agree with TRBD1. V lost 4 bases, J lost 0 bases, and 3 bases stayed unmatched. The CDR3 contains 16 residues. Germline V gene lookup returns CDR1 SGDLS and CDR2 YYNGEE. In nucleotides, the CDR3 is TGTGCCAGCAGCCCCGGGACAGGGGCGAACACCGGGGAGCTGTTTTTT. Protein product: CASSPGTGANTGELFF.

This clone was detected many times. V is TRBV7-9 and J is TRBJ2-1, with 8 nucleotides matching TRBD2. The germline V gene has CDR1 SEHNR and CDR2 FQNEAQ (reference sequence). The CDR3 runs to 16 residues. V was pared by 5 bases and J by 0 bases, with 6 bases of the junction left unmatched. The CDR3 loop reads CASSPRAGGSYNEQFF. CDR3 sequence (DNA): TGTGCCAGCAGCCCTAGGGCGGGGGGCTCCTACAATGAGCAGTTCTTC. Full variable domain (remainder filled in from reference TRBV7-9 and TRBJ2-1): DTGVSQNPRHKITKRGQNVTFRCDPISEHNRLYWYRQTLGQGPEFLTYFQNEAQLEKSRLLSDRFSAERPKGSFSTLEIQRTEQGDSAMYLCASSPRAGGSYNEQFFGPGTRLTVL.

A single count supports this clone. CDR3 protein: CASSITGGRADTQYF. The DNA of the CDR3 is TGTGCCAGCAGCATAACAGGGGGACGGGCAGATACGCAGTATTTT. The V gene is TRBV11-3, the J gene TRBJ2-3; TRBD1 agrees at 8 bases. CDR3 length equals 15 residues. In germline, CDR1 is SGHNT, CDR2 YENEEA. Trimming took 5 bases from V and 4 from J; bases not matched to a gene: 8.

This clone was seen many times. The rearrangement uses TRBV7-6 and TRBJ1-6; 7 positions agree with TRBD1. Trimming removed 4 bases from V and 7 bases from J; junction bases left unmatched: 7. Germline-derived CDR1 and CDR2 are SGHVS and FNYEAQ. This CDR3 region has 15 residues. This CDR3 is CASSSDRVANSPLHF. The CDR3 coding sequence is TGTGCCAGCAGCTCAGACAGGGTCGCCAATTCACCCCTCCACTTT.

V is TRBV11-2 and J is TRBJ2-3; 9 bases map to TRBD2. The CDR3 loop spans 16 amino acids. The V and J ends lost 4 bases and 0 bases, in that order; junction bases with no gene match: 5. The V gene's germline CDR1 is SGHAT and CDR2 FQNNGV. DNA for the CDR3: TGTGCCAGCAGCTCCAGGGCGGGAGGGAGCACAGATACGCAGTATTTT. It specifies CASSSRAGGSTDTQYF.

CDR3 protein: CATSDFGRAFF. Written as DNA, the CDR3 is TGTGCCACCAGTGATTTCGGGAGAGCTTTCTTT. J is TRBJ1-1 and V is TRBV24-1; D remains unclear. V was clipped by 1 base and J by 10 bases, with 6 bases between them. The CDR3 totals 11 residues. Germline V lookup: CDR1 KGHDR, CDR2 SFDVKD.

The V and J genes are TRBV24-1 and TRBJ2-2; the D is unclear. V was trimmed by 3 bases and J by 10 bases, leaving 14 bases between them. The length of the CDR3 is 14 residues. CDR1 is KGHDR and CDR2 is SFDVKD in the germline V gene. The CDR3 DNA sequence: TGTGCCACCAGTGATCCCCCCGGGTCGGCGGAGCTGTTTTTT. It translates to CATSDPPGSAELFF.

V usage is TRBV18 and J usage is TRBJ2-2; perhaps TRBD1 as D (6 bases). V lost 1 base to trimming and J lost 0 bases, with 9 bases between them. This CDR3 is built from 16 residues. CDR1 and CDR2 (germline): KGHSH, LQKENI. The CDR3 reads CASSPRRGANTGELFF. As DNA, the CDR3 is TGTGCCAGCTCACCACGCAGGGGAGCGAACACCGGGGAGCTGTTTTTT.

The chain combines TRBV18 with TRBJ2-7; the D gene is possibly TRBD2 (5 bases). V dropped 8 bases and J dropped 4 bases, with 24 bases sitting between them. CDR1 is KGHSH and CDR2 is LQKENI in the germline V gene. The CDR3 runs to 16 residues. The CDR3 sequence is CASPGNKRMREYEQYF. The CDR3 coding sequence is TGTGCCAGCCCCGGAAACAAAAGGATGAGGGAGTACGAGCAGTACTTC.

This clone was observed once. The chain is built from TRBV27 and TRBJ1-5; D unclear. Trimming took off 6 bases at V and 0 bases at J, with 12 bases between the two ends. The CDR3 sequence is 15 residues long. CDR1 and CDR2 from the germline V gene are MNHEY and SMNVEV (reference sequence). In DNA, the CDR3 is TGTGCCAGCAGGGAGGACGGTCATAGCAATCAGCCCCAGCATTTT. Translation gives CASREDGHSNQPQHF.

The J gene is TRBJ1-3, the V gene TRBV19; 8 bases are shared with TRBD1. This CDR3 is built from 14 residues. V lost 8 bases and J lost 5; bases outside the gene matches: 8. Per germline, CDR1 LNHDA and CDR2 SQIVND (reference sequence). Here the CDR3 reads CASFHTGGRNTIYF. DNA of the CDR3: TGTGCCAGTTTCCATACAGGGGGAAGAAACACCATATATTTT.

The chain employs TRBV3-1 (or the pseudogene TRBV3-2) and TRBJ1-2, with D possibly matching TRBD1 (5 bases). The CDR3 totals 12 residues. Trimming shortened V by 4 bases and J by 8 bases, and 11 bases separated the two germline ends. Germline-derived CDR1 and CDR2 are LGHDT and YNNKEL (reference sequence). The CDR3 DNA reads as TGTGCCAGCAGCCTACAGGAAAGAGGCTACACCTTC. It encodes CASSLQERGYTF.

A few counts support this clone. The V and J genes are TRBV15 and TRBJ1-6, with D perhaps matching TRBD1 (5 bases). Germline-derived CDR1 and CDR2 are LNHNV and YYDKDF (reference sequence). The V end was cut by 4 bases, the J end by 10 bases, with 14 bases between. The CDR3 is 14 residues long. CDR3 coding DNA: TGTGCCACCAGCACTGGGGGGGGGATATCACCCCTCCACTTT. Its protein product is CATSTGGGISPLHF.

This chain connects TRBV6-5 to TRBJ2-5; D possibly corresponds to TRBD2 (6 bases). The germline V gene has CDR1 MNHEY and CDR2 SVGAGI. The CDR3 runs 13 residues. Trimming removed 7 bases at V and 3 bases at J, with 12 bases between. This CDR3 is CASTRWGEETQYF. Here the CDR3 DNA reads TGTGCCAGCACCCGCTGGGGGGAAGAGACCCAGTACTTC.

In this sample, this clone turned up a few times. This chain uses TRBV5-1 with TRBJ2-7; TRBD1 might be the D (5 bases). The CDR3 runs 14 residues. V gave up 0 bases and J gave up 5 bases, with 12 bases separating them. Germline CDR1 reads SGHRS; CDR2 reads YFSETQ. The CDR3 protein is CASSLGHQQDEQYF. The CDR3 DNA sequence: TGCGCCAGCAGCTTGGGTCACCAACAGGACGAGCAGTACTTC.

The chain uses TRBV4-3 and TRBJ2-4; D is possibly TRBD2 (5 bases). The CDR3 length is 16 residues. V lost 2 bases and J lost 1, with 12 bases in between. Germline V lookup: CDR1 LGHNA, CDR2 YSLEER. As DNA, the CDR3 is TGCGCCAGCAGCCAAATAGTTTCGGGGGCCAAAAACATTCAGTACTTC. It is translated as CASSQIVSGAKNIQYF.

This chain uses TRBV4-1 with TRBJ1-6; D is ambiguous. V was clipped by 2 bases and J by 8 bases, with 13 bases between them. The CDR3 covers 15 residues. Germline-derived CDR1 and CDR2 are MGHRA and YSYEKL. The CDR3 DNA follows: TGCGCCAGCAGCCAAAGTACGGTGGTCGATTCACCCCTCCACTTT. This translates into CASSQSTVVDSPLHF.